The 9 T cell receptor beta chains presented below share a single source sample, sequenced in a study of neoadjuvant anti-PD-1 for oral cavity cancer. TCRdb's copy holds only in-frame clones and misses some; the assay was immunoSEQ multiplex PCR. The data hold about 9,800 clones, with roughly three fifths observed a single time. Time point noted: after neoadjuvant nivolumab, at surgical resection. The sequences come from PBMCs, collected after nivolumab (anti-PD-1) treatment. The receptors were gathered from a person aged 40 to 85 with oral cavity squamous cell carcinoma.

CDR3 residues: CASTFGTGPANTGELFF. In DNA form, the CDR3 reads TGTGCCAGTACCTTTGGGACAGGCCCAGCGAACACCGGGGAGCTGTTTTTT. The chain is built from TRBV19 and TRBJ2-2; the match to TRBD1 covers 8 bases. The CDR3 extends over 17 amino acids. Germline trimming cut 7 bases from V and 0 bases from J; bases unmatched to any gene: 10. The germline CDR1 and CDR2 sequences are LNHDA and SQIVND (reference sequence).

The rearrangement links TRBV19 to TRBJ2-1; TRBD2 matches at 11 bases. After removal of 7 bases from V and 0 bases from J, the junction contained 8 bases not matched to a gene. The germline gives CDR1 LNHDA, CDR2 SQIVND (reference sequence). This CDR3 is built from 17 residues. The CDR3 spells CASTPTSGASSYNEQFF. The DNA of the CDR3 is TGTGCCAGTACCCCGACTAGCGGGGCTAGCTCCTACAATGAGCAGTTCTTC.

This chain joins TRBV27 and TRBJ1-2, with 7 positions matching TRBD1. From germline, CDR1 is MNHEY and CDR2 SMNVEV (reference sequence). Losses at the gene ends were 3 bases for V and 2 bases for J; bases not matched to a gene: 3. The CDR3 length is 14 residues. The CDR3 sequence: CASSFLQGNYGYTF. For the CDR3, the DNA is TGTGCCAGCAGTTTTTTACAGGGGAACTATGGCTACACCTTC.

The gene calls are TRBV2 and TRBJ2-2; D is unresolved. Per the germline V gene, CDR1 is SNHLY and CDR2 is FYNNEI. The CDR3 length is 15 residues. The V end was cut by 3 bases, the J end by 3 bases, with 11 bases between. The CDR3 here is CASSESGSHTGELFF. The CDR3, as DNA: TGTGCCAGCAGTGAGTCGGGCAGCCACACCGGGGAGCTGTTTTTT.

This clone came up a few times. The genes are TRBV4-1 and TRBJ2-2; 12 nucleotides agree with TRBD2. Germline CDR1 is MGHRA and CDR2 is YSYEKL. The CDR3 covers 17 residues. The V segment lost 3 bases and the J segment 5 bases; nucleotides outside the gene matches: 7. The CDR3 loop reads CASSQTTSGSWTGELFF. The DNA of the CDR3 is TGCGCCAGCAGCCAGACGACTAGCGGGAGCTGGACCGGGGAGCTGTTTTTT.

This clone was seen more than once but under ten times. The chain carries TRBV30 and TRBJ1-4, with TRBD1 as a possible D gene (5 bases). The CDR3 contains 13 residues. V gave up 3 bases and J gave up 5 bases, with 10 bases separating them. Germline V gives CDR1 GTSNPN, CDR2 SVGIG (reference sequence). CDR3 region: CAWSGGLNEKLFF. The CDR3 DNA is TGTGCCTGGAGCGGGGGGTTAAATGAAAAACTGTTTTTT.

This clone was detected only a few times. The chain joins TRBV7-2 to TRBJ1-5, with D tentatively TRBD1 (6 bases). The CDR3 length is 14 residues. Germline values: CDR1 SGHTA, CDR2 FQGNSA. Trimming stripped 4 bases from V and 8 bases from J, with 15 bases between. The CDR3 region has the DNA TGTGCCAGCAGCTCGGACAGTATAGAAAAGCCCCAGCATTTT. As protein: CASSSDSIEKPQHF.

J is TRBJ2-2 and V is TRBV19; no firm D call. Germline CDR1 and CDR2: LNHDA and SQIVND (reference sequence). There are 13 residues in the CDR3. Trimming left V 1 base short and J 5 bases short, with 5 bases between. The CDR3 spells CASSIGGTGELFF. Here the CDR3 DNA reads TGTGCCAGTAGTATAGGAGGTACCGGGGAGCTGTTTTTT.

For the CDR3, the DNA is TGTGCCAGCAGCTTAAATCAAATAGGGTCAGCTTTCTTT. Its translation is CASSLNQIGSAFF. This sequence joins TRBV7-2 and TRBJ1-1; D unresolved. The germline gives CDR1 SGHTA, CDR2 FQGNSA. V was pared by 2 bases and J by 10 bases, with 14 bases between. The CDR3 length is 13 residues.